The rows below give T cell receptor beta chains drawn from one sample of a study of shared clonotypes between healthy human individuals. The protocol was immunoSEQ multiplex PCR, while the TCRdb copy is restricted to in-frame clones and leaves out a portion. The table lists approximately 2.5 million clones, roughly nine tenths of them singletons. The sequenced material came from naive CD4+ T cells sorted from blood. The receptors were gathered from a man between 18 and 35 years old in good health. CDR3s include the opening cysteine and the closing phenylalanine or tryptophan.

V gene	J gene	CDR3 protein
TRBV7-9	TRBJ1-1	CASSPGTANTEAFF
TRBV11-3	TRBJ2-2	CASSSSGSGTGELFF
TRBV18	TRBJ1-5	CASSTGAGHNQPQHF
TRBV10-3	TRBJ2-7	CAISEGDRGDPYEQYF
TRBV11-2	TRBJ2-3	CASSSTLSTDTQYF
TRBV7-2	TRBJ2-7	CASRRWTGAEYEQYF
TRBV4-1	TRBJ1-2	CASSQDDRVYGYTF
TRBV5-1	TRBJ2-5	CASSAGLGSVPETQYF
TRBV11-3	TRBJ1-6	CASSSLDRGNSPLHF
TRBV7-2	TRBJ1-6	CASSQAGTAGSPLHF
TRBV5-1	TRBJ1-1	CASSLVGVAMNTEAFF
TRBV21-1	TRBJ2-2	CASLYTNTGELFF
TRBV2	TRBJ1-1	CASSESENTEAFF
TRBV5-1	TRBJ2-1	CASSLITPGTPDDEQFF
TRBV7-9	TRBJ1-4	CASSQRGGAEKLFF
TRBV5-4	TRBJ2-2	CASSTTGANTGELFF
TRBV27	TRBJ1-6	CASSSQGSPLHF
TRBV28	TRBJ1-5	CASILGQAGQPQHF
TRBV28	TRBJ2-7	CASSLSSDRREQYF
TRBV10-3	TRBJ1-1	CAISESPNTEAFF
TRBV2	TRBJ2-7	CASRRAGLHEQYF
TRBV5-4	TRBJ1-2	CASSGGQGFYGYTF
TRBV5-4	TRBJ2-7	CASSHQGRTDYEQYF
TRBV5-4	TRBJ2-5	CASSLLGNQETQYF
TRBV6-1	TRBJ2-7	CASRPPAAYEQYF
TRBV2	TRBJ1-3	CASSVTTGGNTIYF
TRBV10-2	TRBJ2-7	CASSAQGYEQYF
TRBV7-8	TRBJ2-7	CASSLGYRDEQYF
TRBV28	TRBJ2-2	CASSLPGARTGELFF
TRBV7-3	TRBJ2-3	CASSLNTNPDTDTQYF
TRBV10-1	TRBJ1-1	CASSRDTLNTEAFF
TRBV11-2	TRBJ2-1	CASSLVGGVAGALYNEQFF
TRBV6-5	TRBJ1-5	CASRGQGNQPQHF
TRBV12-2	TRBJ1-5	CASRLAGRVGQPQHF
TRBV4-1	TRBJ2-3	CASREGLAGGTDTQYF
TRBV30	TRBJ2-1	CALRSQIQFGNEQFF
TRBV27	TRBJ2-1	CASSLSPGTSGSRYNEQFF
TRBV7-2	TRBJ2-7	CASSPPGRIGEQYF
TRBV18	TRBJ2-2	CASEWDTGELFF
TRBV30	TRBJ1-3	CAWSPGSGNTIYF
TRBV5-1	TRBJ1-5	CASSLAGGSGQPQHF
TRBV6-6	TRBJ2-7	CASTSKGTALYEQYF
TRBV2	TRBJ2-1	CASSLSGGNEQFF
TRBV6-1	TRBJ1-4	CASSRQASTNEKLFF
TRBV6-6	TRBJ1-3	CASNNGDPTNTIYF
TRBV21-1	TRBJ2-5	CASFSRAGTQYF
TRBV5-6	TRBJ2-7	CASSHPLYEQYF
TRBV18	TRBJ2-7	CASSPIPTSGGSYEQYF
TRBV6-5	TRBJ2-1	CASSRIISNEQFF
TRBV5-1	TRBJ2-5	CASSPWTGPQETQYF
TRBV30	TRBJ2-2	CAWAGGAGTGELFF
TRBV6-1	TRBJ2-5	CASTWAAETQYF
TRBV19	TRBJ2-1	CASTGVGIYNEQFF
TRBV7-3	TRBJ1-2	CASSPTGTSGHGYTF
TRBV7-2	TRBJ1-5	CASSFGTGVSPQHF
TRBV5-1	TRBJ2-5	CASSPITQRGAQETQYF
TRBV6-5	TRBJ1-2	CASSSAGDYGYTF
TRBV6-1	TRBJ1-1	CASGSRSLKNTEAFF
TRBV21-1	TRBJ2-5	CASSNAGCETQYF
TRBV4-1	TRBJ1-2	CASSQDEGSYGYTF